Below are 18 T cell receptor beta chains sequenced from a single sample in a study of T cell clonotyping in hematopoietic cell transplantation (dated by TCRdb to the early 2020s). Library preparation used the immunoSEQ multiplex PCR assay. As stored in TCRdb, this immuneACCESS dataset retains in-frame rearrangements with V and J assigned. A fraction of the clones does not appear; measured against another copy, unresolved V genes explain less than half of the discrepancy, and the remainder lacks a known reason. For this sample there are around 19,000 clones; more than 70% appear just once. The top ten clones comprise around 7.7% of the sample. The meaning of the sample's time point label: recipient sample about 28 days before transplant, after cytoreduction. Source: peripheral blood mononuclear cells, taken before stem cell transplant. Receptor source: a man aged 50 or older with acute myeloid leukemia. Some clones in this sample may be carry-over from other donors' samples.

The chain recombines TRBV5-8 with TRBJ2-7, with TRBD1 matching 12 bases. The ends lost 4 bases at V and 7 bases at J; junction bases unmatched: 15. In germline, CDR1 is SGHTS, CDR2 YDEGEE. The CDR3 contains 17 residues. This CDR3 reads CASSGGAWGQGAREQYF. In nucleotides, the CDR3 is TGTGCCAGCAGCGGGGGTGCGTGGGGACAGGGGGCGAGGGAGCAGTACTTC.

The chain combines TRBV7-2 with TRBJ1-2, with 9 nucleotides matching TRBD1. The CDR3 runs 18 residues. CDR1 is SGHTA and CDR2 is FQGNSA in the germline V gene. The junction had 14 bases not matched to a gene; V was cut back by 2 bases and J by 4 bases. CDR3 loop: CASSLQTITGGGVYGYTF. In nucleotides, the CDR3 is TGTGCCAGCAGCTTACAGACGATTACAGGGGGCGGGGTCTATGGCTACACCTTC.

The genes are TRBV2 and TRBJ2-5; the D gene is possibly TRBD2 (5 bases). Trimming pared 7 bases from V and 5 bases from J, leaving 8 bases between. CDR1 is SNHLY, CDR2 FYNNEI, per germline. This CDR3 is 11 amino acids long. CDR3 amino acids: CASKWEETQYF. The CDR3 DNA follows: TGTGCCAGCAAATGGGAGGAGACCCAGTACTTC.

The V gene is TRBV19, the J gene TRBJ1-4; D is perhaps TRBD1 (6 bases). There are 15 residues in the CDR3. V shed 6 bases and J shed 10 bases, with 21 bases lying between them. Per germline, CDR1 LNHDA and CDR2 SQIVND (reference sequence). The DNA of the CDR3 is TGTGCCAGTAGCGCCCCCCGGGGGGCCTATGGAAAACTGTTTTTT. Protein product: CASSAPRGAYGKLFF. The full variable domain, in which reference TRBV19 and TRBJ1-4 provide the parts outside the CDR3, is DGGITQSPKYLFRKEGQNVTLSCEQNLNHDAMYWYRQDPGQGLRLIYYSQIVNDFQKGDIAEGYSVSREKKESFPLTVTSAQKNPTAFYLCASSAPRGAYGKLFFGSGTQLSVL.

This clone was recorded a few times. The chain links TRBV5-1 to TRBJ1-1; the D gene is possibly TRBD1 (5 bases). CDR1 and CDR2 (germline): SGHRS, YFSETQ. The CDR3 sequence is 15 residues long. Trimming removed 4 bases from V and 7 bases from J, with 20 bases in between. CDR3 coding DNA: TGCGCCAGCAGCGTCGACAGCGGAAGCTTCATTGAAGCTTTCTTT. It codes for CASSVDSGSFIEAFF. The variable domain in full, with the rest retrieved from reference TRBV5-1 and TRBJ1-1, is KAGVTQTPRYLIKTRGQQVTLSCSPISGHRSVSWYQQTPGQGLQFLFEYFSETQRNKGNFPGRFSGRQFSNSRSEMNVSTLELGDSALYLCASSVDSGSFIEAFFGQGTRLTVV.

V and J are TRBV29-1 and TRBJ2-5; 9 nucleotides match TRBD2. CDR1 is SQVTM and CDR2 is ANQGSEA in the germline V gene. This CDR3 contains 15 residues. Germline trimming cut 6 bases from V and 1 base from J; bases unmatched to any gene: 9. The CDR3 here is CSVLKRTSAQETQYF. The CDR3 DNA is TGCAGCGTCCTAAAGCGGACTAGCGCCCAAGAGACCCAGTACTTC.

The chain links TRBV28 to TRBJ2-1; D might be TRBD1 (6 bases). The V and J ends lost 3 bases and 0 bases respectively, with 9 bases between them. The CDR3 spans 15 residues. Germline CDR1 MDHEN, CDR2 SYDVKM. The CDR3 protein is CASSLDSDSYNEQFF. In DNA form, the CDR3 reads TGTGCCAGCAGTTTGGACAGCGACTCCTACAATGAGCAGTTCTTC. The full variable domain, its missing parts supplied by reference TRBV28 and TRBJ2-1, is DVKVTQSSRYLVKRTGEKVFLECVQDMDHENMFWYRQDPGLGLRLIYFSYDVKMKEKGDIPEGYSVSREKKERFSLILESASTNQTSMYLCASSLDSDSYNEQFFGPGTRLTVL.

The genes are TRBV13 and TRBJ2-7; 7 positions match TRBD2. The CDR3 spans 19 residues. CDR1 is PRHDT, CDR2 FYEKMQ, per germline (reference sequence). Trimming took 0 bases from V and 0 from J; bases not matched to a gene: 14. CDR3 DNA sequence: TGTGCCAGCAGCTTAGGCCCCCTTGCGGCGGGGGTGAGCTCCTACGAGCAGTACTTC. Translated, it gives CASSLGPLAAGVSSYEQYF.

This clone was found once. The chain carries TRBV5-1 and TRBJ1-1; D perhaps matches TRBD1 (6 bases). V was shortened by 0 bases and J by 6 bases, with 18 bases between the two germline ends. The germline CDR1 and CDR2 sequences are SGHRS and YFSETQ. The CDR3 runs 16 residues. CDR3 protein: CASSLAASGERPEAFF. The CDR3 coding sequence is TGCGCCAGCAGCTTGGCCGCCTCAGGGGAAAGGCCTGAAGCTTTCTTT.

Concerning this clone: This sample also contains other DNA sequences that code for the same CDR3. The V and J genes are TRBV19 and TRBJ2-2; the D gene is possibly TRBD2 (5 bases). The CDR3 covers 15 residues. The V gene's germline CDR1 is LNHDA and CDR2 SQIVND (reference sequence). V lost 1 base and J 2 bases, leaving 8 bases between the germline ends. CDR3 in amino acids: CASSIVGLNTGELFF. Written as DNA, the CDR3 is TGTGCCAGTAGTATAGTAGGACTCAACACCGGGGAGCTGTTTTTT.

The CDR3 reads CASSLSSGNTEAFF. The DNA of the CDR3 is TGTGCCAGCAGTTTATCGTCTGGGAACACTGAAGCTTTCTTT. The rearrangement joins TRBV27 to TRBJ1-1; no clear D. V lost 0 bases to trimming and J lost 1 base, with 6 bases between them. CDR3 length: 14 amino acids. CDR1 is MNHEY and CDR2 is SMNVEV in the germline V gene (reference sequence).

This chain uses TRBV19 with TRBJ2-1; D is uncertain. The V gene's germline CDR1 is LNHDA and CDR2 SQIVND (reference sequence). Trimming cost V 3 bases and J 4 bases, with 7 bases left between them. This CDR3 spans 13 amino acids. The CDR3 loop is CASSIPDYNEQFF. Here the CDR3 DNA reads TGTGCCAGTAGTATCCCTGATTACAATGAGCAGTTCTTC.

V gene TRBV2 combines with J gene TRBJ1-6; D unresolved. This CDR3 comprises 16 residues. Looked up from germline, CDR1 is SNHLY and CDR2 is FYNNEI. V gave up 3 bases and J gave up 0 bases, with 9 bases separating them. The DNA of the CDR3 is TGTGCCAGCAGTGAGCGGACGAGCTCCTATAATTCACCCCTCCACTTT. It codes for CASSERTSSYNSPLHF.

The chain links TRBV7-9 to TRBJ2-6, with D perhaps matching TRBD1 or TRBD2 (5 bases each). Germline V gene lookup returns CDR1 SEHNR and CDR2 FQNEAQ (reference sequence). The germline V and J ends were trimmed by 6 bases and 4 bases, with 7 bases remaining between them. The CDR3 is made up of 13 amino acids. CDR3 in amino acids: CASRGVGANVLTF. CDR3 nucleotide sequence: TGTGCCAGCAGGGGGGTCGGGGCCAACGTCCTGACTTTC.

CDR3 coding DNA: TGCGCCAGCAGCCCAGGTGAGAATTCACCCCTCCACTTT. It encodes CASSPGENSPLHF. The chain recombines TRBV5-1 with TRBJ1-6, with no clear D. This CDR3 spans 13 amino acids. Germline values: CDR1 SGHRS, CDR2 YFSETQ. Trimming cost V 4 bases and J 7 bases, with 9 bases left between them.

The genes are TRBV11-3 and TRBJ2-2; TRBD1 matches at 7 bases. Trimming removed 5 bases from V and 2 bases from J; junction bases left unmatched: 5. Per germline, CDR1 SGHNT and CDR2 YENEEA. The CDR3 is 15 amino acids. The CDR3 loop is CASSTGTANTGELFF. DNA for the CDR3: TGTGCCAGCAGCACCGGGACAGCAAACACCGGGGAGCTGTTTTTT.

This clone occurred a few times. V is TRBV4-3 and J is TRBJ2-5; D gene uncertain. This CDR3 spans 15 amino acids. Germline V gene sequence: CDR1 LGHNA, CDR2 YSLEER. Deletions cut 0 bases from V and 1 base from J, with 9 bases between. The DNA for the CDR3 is TGCGCCAGCAGCCAAGATACGAGCCTCCAAGAGACCCAGTACTTC. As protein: CASSQDTSLQETQYF.

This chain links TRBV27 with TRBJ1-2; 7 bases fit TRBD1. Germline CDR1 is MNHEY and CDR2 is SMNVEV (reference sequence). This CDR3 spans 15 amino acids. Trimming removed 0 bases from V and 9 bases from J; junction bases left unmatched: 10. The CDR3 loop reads CASSLSPDRVNRYTF. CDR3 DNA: TGTGCCAGCAGTTTATCCCCAGACAGGGTGAATCGCTACACCTTC.